Following are 26 T cell receptor beta chains from one sample sequenced in a study of CD8 T cells in ankylosing spondylitis (dated by TCRdb to 2015 to 2018). The library was built by means of 5' RACE. The sequencing machine was an Illumina HiSeq 2500. TCRdb trimmed public reads at Q25 via fastp, called clones via MiXCR and kept in-frame beta chains. Each record represents a unique CDR3 protein, reported with the most common genes and DNA among its rows. Present in this sample are approximately 46,000 distinct CDR3 sequences, approximately 10% of which were seen just once. Over 1.1% of the sample comes from the top ten. Sequenced material: blood, either unsorted or a sorted T cell fraction (not recorded which). The receptor set was obtained from a male donor with ankylosing spondylitis or in good health (not recorded which).

In regard to this clonotype: A single base separates this from a much larger clone, so it may be a read error. The chain joins TRBV4-1 to TRBJ2-3, with a weak D call TRBD2 (7 bases). CDR1 is MGHRA and CDR2 is YSYEKL in the germline V gene. This CDR3 is built from 16 residues. CDR3 DNA: TGCGCCAGCAACCAAGGCGCGGGGGCTCCGGGAGATACGCAGTATTTT. It specifies CASNQGAGAPGDTQYF.

This clonotype was recorded at least ten times. The chain recombines TRBV20-1 with TRBJ1-1; 8 nucleotides match TRBD1. Per the germline V gene, CDR1 is DFQATT and CDR2 is SNEGSKA (reference sequence). Germline trimming cut 4 bases from V and 5 bases from J; bases unmatched to any gene: 12. The CDR3 is 15 amino acids. This chain's CDR3 is CSANEPTGVGTEAFF. The CDR3 DNA reads TGCAGTGCTAACGAGCCGACAGGGGTAGGAACTGAAGCTTTCTTT.

The sample holds a few counts of this clonotype. This chain joins TRBV20-1 and TRBJ2-2, with 10 bases aligning to TRBD1. Looked up from germline, CDR1 is DFQATT and CDR2 is SNEGSKA (reference sequence). V dropped 1 base and J dropped 8; count of bases not matched to a gene: 4. This CDR3 comprises 14 residues. CDR3 DNA sequence: TGCAGTGCTAGAGGGGACAGGGGATATGGGGAGCTGTTTTTT. Translation gives CSARGDRGYGELFF.

This clonotype was seen repeatedly, ten times or more. The chain employs TRBV6-1 and TRBJ2-7; 8 nucleotides match TRBD2. The germline gives CDR1 MNHNS, CDR2 SASEGT. The CDR3 runs to 14 residues. Trimming at V came to 6 bases and at J to 0 bases, leaving 4 bases not matched to a gene. CDR3 coding DNA: TGTGCCAGCAGCCTCGGGACTAGCTCCTACGAGCAGTACTTC. Its protein is CASSLGTSSYEQYF.

Many counts were recorded for this clonotype. At one of its ends the junction is not consistent with the germline gene, which may arise from a read error. The chain employs TRBV5-1 and TRBJ2-5; maybe TRBD2 (7 bases). The CDR3 loop spans 14 amino acids. Germline CDR1 SGHRS, CDR2 YFSETQ. The CDR3 DNA is TGCGCCAGCAGACAACCCGGGAACGATGGGGGGGACAAATTC. Its translation is CASRQPGNDGGDKF.

This clonotype was recorded at least ten times. The V call is TRBV7-2, the J call TRBJ1-1; D possibly corresponds to TRBD1 (5 bases). Deletions cut 0 bases from V and 2 bases from J, with 10 bases between. CDR3 size: 15 residues. Germline CDR1 reads SGHTA; CDR2 reads FQGNSA. The CDR3 nucleotides are TGTGCCAGCAGCTTAGCGGGGGGGAGCAACACTGAAGCTTTCTTT. Translating gives CASSLAGGSNTEAFF.

This chain joins TRBV18 and TRBJ2-5, with D possibly called TRBD1 or TRBD2 (5 bases each). Germline CDR1 reads KGHSH; CDR2 reads LQKENI. Trimming took 6 bases from V and 2 from J, leaving 22 bases between them. The CDR3 extends over 17 amino acids. The CDR3 DNA follows: TGTGCCAGCTCGGTCCTTAGGGACCCGGGAAATCAAGAGACCCAGTACTTC. This encodes CASSVLRDPGNQETQYF.

This clonotype has just a few counts. The CDR3 DNA sequence: TGTGCCAGCAGCTTCCAGCGGGACCTACTGGGGACCCAGTACTTC. Protein product: CASSFQRDLLGTQYF. The chain recombines TRBV7-2 with TRBJ2-5; 7 nucleotides match TRBD2. The CDR3 spans 15 residues. J was trimmed by 7 bases and V by 3 bases; bases with no gene match: 11. Looked up from germline, CDR1 is SGHTA and CDR2 is FQGNSA.

This clonotype occurred many times. V usage is TRBV28 and J usage is TRBJ2-3; D gene uncertain. The CDR3 loop spans 15 amino acids. Per the germline V gene, CDR1 is MDHEN and CDR2 is SYDVKM. V gave up 1 base and J gave up 2 bases, with 10 bases separating them. The CDR3 reads CASSLSPDHTDTQYF. CDR3 bases: TGTGCCAGCAGTTTATCTCCTGACCACACAGATACGCAGTATTTT.

This clonotype was observed at least ten times. This chain links TRBV6-1 with TRBJ2-7; TRBD1 or TRBD2 may be the D gene (5 bases each). Germline CDR1 and CDR2: MNHNS and SASEGT. The CDR3 has 14 amino acids. V shed 5 bases and J shed 6 bases, with 17 bases lying between them. CDR3 in DNA: TGTGCCAGCAGTACCGGGACCGGGGTGGTCGAGCAGTACTTC. Protein: CASSTGTGVVEQYF.

The V gene is TRBV2, the J gene TRBJ1-1; tentatively, D is TRBD1 (5 bases). CDR3 size: 14 residues. Germline loops: CDR1 SNHLY, CDR2 FYNNEI. V lost 3 bases, J lost 4 bases, and 12 bases lay in between. CDR3 region: CASSDPGERTEAFF. The CDR3 nucleotides are TGTGCCAGCAGTGATCCGGGGGAGCGCACTGAAGCTTTCTTT.

This rearrangement joins TRBV7-2 to TRBJ2-3; 15 bases are shared with TRBD2. The V gene end was trimmed by 5 bases and the J gene end by 8 bases; junction bases not matched to a gene: 8. The germline gives CDR1 SGHTA, CDR2 FQGNSA. The length of the CDR3 is 16 residues. This chain's CDR3 is CASSTRTSGGAGTQYF. The CDR3 DNA reads TGTGCCAGCAGCACACGGACTAGCGGGGGGGCTGGTACGCAGTATTTT.

This clonotype was counted only a few times. This chain connects TRBV6-1 to TRBJ2-7; 9 bases align to TRBD1. The CDR3 loop spans 18 amino acids. The V gene's germline CDR1 is MNHNS and CDR2 SASEGT. V was pared by 5 bases and J by 6 bases, with 20 bases of the junction left unmatched. The CDR3 DNA follows: TGTGCCAGCAGTACCAGGGCCTCGACTAAAACAGGGGGCGTCGAGCAGTACTTC. Translated, it gives CASSTRASTKTGGVEQYF.

This clonotype was seen repeatedly, ten times or more. This chain uses TRBV12-3 or TRBV12-4 with TRBJ2-3; TRBD2 is a possible D gene (6 bases). The CDR3 loop spans 15 amino acids. The V end was cut by 2 bases, the J end by 0 bases, with 9 bases between. The CDR3 nucleotides are TGTGCCAGCAGTTTAACCGCGGGGAGCACAGATACGCAGTATTTT. Residues: CASSLTAGSTDTQYF.

This clonotype was seen a few times. The rearrangement uses TRBV4-1 and TRBJ2-7, with D perhaps TRBD2 (7 bases). The CDR3 totals 15 residues. V was pared by 0 bases and J by 3 bases, with 12 bases between. Germline V gives CDR1 MGHRA, CDR2 YSYEKL. CDR3: CASSQEGGHLYEQYF. DNA for the CDR3: TGCGCCAGCAGCCAAGAGGGGGGGCACCTCTACGAGCAGTACTTC.

There are many counts of this clonotype. V and J are TRBV27 and TRBJ1-1; 7 bases agree with TRBD1. The CDR3 extends over 15 amino acids. V lost 2 bases and J lost 5; bases outside the gene matches: 8. Germline assignment: CDR1 MNHEY and CDR2 SMNVEV (reference sequence). The CDR3 loop is CASSLSAGGFTEAFF. In nucleotides, the CDR3 is TGTGCCAGCAGTTTAAGCGCAGGGGGATTTACTGAAGCTTTCTTT.

This clonotype was seen repeatedly, ten times or more. V gene TRBV29-1 combines with J gene TRBJ1-5, with D unresolved. V lost 6 bases, J lost 0 bases, and 6 bases lay in between. CDR3 length: 12 residues. CDR1 is SQVTM and CDR2 is ANQGSEA in the germline V gene. CDR3 in amino acids: CSVRDSNQPQHF. CDR3 nucleotide sequence: TGCAGCGTAAGGGATAGCAATCAGCCCCAGCATTTT. The entire variable domain, with the rest obtained from reference TRBV29-1 and TRBJ1-5, is as follows: SAVISQKPSRDICQRGTSLTIQCQVDSQVTMMFWYRQQPGQSLTLIATANQGSEATYESGFVIDKFPISRPNLTFSTLTVSNMSPEDSSIYLCSVRDSNQPQHFGDGTRLSIL.

The V gene is TRBV24-1, the J gene TRBJ2-1; 7 nucleotides align to TRBD1. The CDR3 sequence is 14 residues long. Looked up from germline, CDR1 is KGHDR and CDR2 is SFDVKD. The J segment lost 8 bases and the V segment lost 4 bases, leaving 7 bases of the junction unmatched. CDR3 nucleotides: TGTGCCACCAGTGAGACCGACAGGGCCTATGAGCAGTTCTTC. Translation: CATSETDRAYEQFF.

This clonotype was recorded many times. This chain connects TRBV6-5 to TRBJ1-2; D uncertain. Trimming removed 2 bases from V and 1 base from J, with 11 bases in between. The CDR3 sequence is 15 residues long. Per germline, CDR1 MNHEY and CDR2 SVGAGI. The CDR3 region is CASSYAYGGNYGYTF. DNA for the CDR3: TGTGCCAGCAGTTACGCTTACGGCGGTAACTATGGCTACACCTTC.

The chain has TRBV5-1 and TRBJ1-2; TRBD1 agrees at 7 bases. This CDR3 is 13 amino acids long. Germline loops: CDR1 SGHRS, CDR2 YFSETQ. Unmatched junction bases numbered 7, after V lost 3 bases and J lost 8 bases. CDR3 nucleotide sequence: TGCGCCAGCAGCTCACAGGGGCTGGAGGGCTACACCTTC. Protein product: CASSSQGLEGYTF.

This clonotype appeared many times. The rearrangement uses TRBV2 and TRBJ1-4; D is ambiguous. V lost 7 bases and J lost 7, with 22 bases in between. CDR3 length: 16 amino acids. In germline, CDR1 is SNHLY, CDR2 FYNNEI. The CDR3 bases are TGTGCCAGCATGCGGGTCATACCAAAGGGAGGTGAAAAACTGTTTTTT. It codes for CASMRVIPKGGEKLFF.

In its sample, this clonotype was seen a few times. The chain carries TRBV19 and TRBJ2-3; D remains ambiguous. The CDR3 is 14 amino acids. The germline gives CDR1 LNHDA, CDR2 SQIVND (reference sequence). Between the trimmed V and J ends, which lost 7 bases and 0 bases, there was a span of 11 bases. The DNA for the CDR3 is TGTGCCAGTACCCCCGCGGCGAGCACAGATACGCAGTATTTT. This encodes CASTPAASTDTQYF.

The V and J genes are TRBV6-2 or TRBV6-3 and TRBJ2-1, with D perhaps matching TRBD2 (5 bases). Germline V gene data show CDR1 as MNHEY and CDR2 as SVGEGT. The CDR3 covers 14 residues. Trimming shortened V by 7 bases and J by 5 bases, and 15 bases separated the two germline ends. This CDR3 is CASKGSGSNNEQFF. CDR3 bases: TGTGCCAGCAAAGGGTCGGGGTCGAACAATGAGCAGTTCTTC.

This clonotype has only a few counts. The chain has TRBV29-1 and TRBJ1-1, with a weak D call TRBD1 (6 bases). The CDR3 covers 11 residues. CDR1 SQVTM and CDR2 ANQGSEA come from the germline V gene. Trimming pared 5 bases from V and 7 bases from J, leaving 11 bases between. This CDR3 is CSVRTVNEAFF. The CDR3 bases are TGCAGCGTTCGGACAGTAAATGAAGCTTTCTTT.

This rearrangement joins TRBV7-2 to TRBJ2-1; the D gene is possibly TRBD2 (7 bases). The V gene's germline CDR1 is SGHTA and CDR2 FQGNSA. V was shortened by 5 bases and J by 4 bases, with 15 bases between the two germline ends. The CDR3 totals 15 residues. The CDR3 sequence: CASSPGGGAYNEQFF. In nucleotides, the CDR3 is TGTGCCAGCAGCCCCGGAGGGGGGGCTTACAATGAGCAGTTCTTC.

This clonotype was seen many times. V and J are TRBV20-1 and TRBJ1-1, with D tentatively TRBD1 (6 bases). V was clipped by 1 base and J by 0 bases, with 9 bases between them. Per germline, CDR1 DFQATT and CDR2 SNEGSKA (reference sequence). There are 14 residues in the CDR3. CDR3 DNA sequence: TGCAGTGCTAGAGGCAGGGGTGTGAACACTGAAGCTTTCTTT. It translates to CSARGRGVNTEAFF.